This paragraph covers one T cell receptor (beta chain) sequence. This record comes from a study of blood T cell repertoires in COVID-19. In the study's own analysis: Amplification with reference gene primers provided the estimates of nucleated cell counts. The table came from immunoSEQ multiplex PCR; TCRdb's copy has only in-frame clones and leaves some out. Clone size and the V and J calls come from that table; the DNA yielded D and trimming. The sample carries 97,000 or so clones, around 79% recorded once. Input material: peripheral blood. The receptor was derived from a woman older than 75 with active or convalescent COVID-19.

In nucleotides, the CDR3 is TGTGCCAGCAGCGTCGATTGGACTAGCTCCTACGAGCAGTACTTC. This codes for CASSVDWTSSYEQYF. This chain links TRBV6-5 with TRBJ2-7, with 7 bases lining up with TRBD2. CDR1 and CDR2 from the germline V gene are MNHEY and SVGAGI. The CDR3 consists of 15 residues. V gave up 6 bases and J gave up 0 bases; unmatched junction bases: 8.